This TCR beta chain was sequenced for a study of shared clonotypes between healthy human individuals (dated by TCRdb to the early 2020s). Study-wide context: A few men and a couple of women, aged 18 to 49 years, made up the cohort. Per donor, three plates each were used for CD4 naive and CD4 memory, two for CD8 naive, and one for CD8 memory. To estimate repertoire size and how much clonotype sharing occurs between individuals, the study deeply sequenced the blood TCR repertoires of five or six healthy adults. Libraries were prepared and TCR repertoires were sequenced by different laboratories using diverse techniques, in order to increase sequencing depth and limit assay-specific biases. Each donor's leukapheresis produced roughly between roughly 0.85 and 10 billion PBMCs. The study at large found these results: Pairwise subsampling indicated that sequencing depth was expected to affect the degree of clonotype sharing among donors. Because the study included a small number of donors, the genetic and exposure-history diversity represented was limited. Even with the large sequencing depth, rarefaction of the sorted-subset datasets indicated that sequencing was incomplete. Sampling was restricted to blood, and TCR repertoires in tissue are likely to differ from TCR repertoires in blood. When a few donors were compared, the shared fraction of clonotypes was around 5.1% for naive CD4, 3.5% to 4% for naive CD8, 2.3% for memory CD4, and 0.4% for memory CD8. Larger estimated clonotype richness was generally found for naive subsets than for memory subsets. Higher generation probabilities were observed for clonotypes shared by all four sorted-subset donors than for non-shared clonotypes.

TCR CDR3 regions were amplified from genomic DNA by multiplex PCR using the deep immunoSEQ assay. Extracted genomic DNA from each cell subset was distributed evenly across all wells of several immunoSEQ 96-well plates, and each plate was treated as a replicate. For sorted subsets, each replicate PCR was loaded with approximately 190 ng genomic DNA, equivalent to 32,000 or so T cell genomes. The purified libraries were quantified using a Qubit 3.0 fluorometer, sized with a Bioanalyzer 2100, and then quantified again using the KAPA Library Quantification kit. Every immunoSEQ 96-well plate was sequenced on a dedicated single-read 150-cycle Illumina NextSeq 550 flow cell. Turning to the authors' computational methods: Because only junctional sequences without quality scores were contained in the immunoSEQ output, filtering matching that applied to full-length reads could not be performed. Sequences were annotated with PyIR, a Python wrapper for IgBLAST v1.9, and V/J genes and CDR3 were assigned using IMGT germline references. Reads with weak V/J assignments (E-value above 1e-6), missing CDR3, stop codons, out-of-frame junctions, or ambiguous translated residues were removed. V3J clonotypes were defined as sequences sharing an identical inferred V gene, J gene, and CDR3 amino acid sequence. To compute the percentage overlap between repertoires, the number of shared unique clonotypes was divided by the size of the smaller repertoire. Richness of each repertoire was evaluated using RTK rarefaction, the Chao1 estimator, and Recon v2.1 estimates of unobserved clonotypes. For all TCRbeta clonotypes obtained by the gDNA method from a few donors, generation probabilities were computed with OLGA. As stored in TCRdb, this immuneACCESS dataset retains in-frame rearrangements with V and J assigned. A fraction of the clones does not appear; measured against another copy, unresolved V genes explain less than half of the discrepancy, and the remainder lacks a known reason. The V and J calls and clone size come from that table; D and trimming were worked out from the DNA. The sample table records a few million clones; around 90% of these occur just once. The ten most abundant clones make up 0.37% of the sample.

As to this clone: The specificity of this receptor is unknown. Base-call qualities are not available, and no considerably larger clone is one nucleotide away.

Healthy HIV-negative adults with no recently reported acute infections or vaccinations were included as donors. Every donor was a Caucasian adult living in Nashville, Tennessee, USA. CD4+ T cells were enriched by magnetic negative selection; naive cells were then positively selected on CD45RA, and the negative fraction formed the memory subset. Blood was collected by leukapheresis, and PBMCs were isolated by Ficoll-Histopaque density gradient centrifugation and then cryopreserved in liquid nitrogen vapor phase. Analytical flow cytometry was used to check the purity and quantity of every magnetically sorted T cell population. Genomic DNA was isolated from every sorted fraction and measured by UV absorbance on a Nanodrop 2000c. CDR1 and CDR2 are read off the germline V gene as SQVTM and ANQGSEA. Spanning cysteine to phenylalanine, the CDR3 consists of 12 amino acids. Just the 36-base CDR3 DNA is kept, in frame starting at base 1. V and J are truncated by 6 bases and 6 bases respectively, leaving an intervening sequence of 15 bases.

This TCR came from a man between 18 and 35 years old in good health. Some clones in this sample may be carry-over from other donors' samples. Specimen: naive CD4+ T cells from PBMCs. The cell subset or site label, read with the paper, signifies: CD45RA+ positively selected. The chain was built from TRBV29-1 and TRBJ2-7; no D segment can be confidently identified. The nucleotide sequence reads as follows: TGCAGCGTCCGACCCGGGTTGGGCGAGCAGTACTTC. Its translation is CSVRPGLGEQYF.